The 6 T cell receptor beta chains listed next were all sequenced from one sample in a study of T cells in tumors after PD-1 blockade (dated by TCRdb to between 2018 and 2021). The method was the immunoSEQ multiplex PCR assay. Here the immuneACCESS table is served through TCRdb, limited to in-frame sequences with V and J called. Missing clones are a known gap in these copies; in checked studies unresolved V genes cover under half, and the rest lacks a known reason. In this sample the table shows about 33,000 clones, 78% of which occur a single time. Around 35% of the sample lies in the top ten. The time point label corresponds to: before anti-PD-1 therapy. Sequenced here: PBMCs, sampled before anti-PD-1 treatment. Receptor source: a human donor with basal cell carcinoma.

This clone was seen a handful of times. The chain links TRBV28 to TRBJ2-1, with TRBD2 matching over 12 bases. This CDR3 comprises 18 residues. Losses at the gene ends were 3 bases for V and 1 base for J; bases not matched to a gene: 7. Germline V gene data show CDR1 as MDHEN and CDR2 as SYDVKM. This CDR3 reads CASSFMTSGSLSYNEQFF. In nucleotides, the CDR3 is TGTGCCAGCAGTTTCATGACTAGCGGGAGTTTGTCCTACAATGAGCAGTTCTTC. Using reference TRBV28 and TRBJ2-1 for the parts outside the CDR3, the full variable domain is DVKVTQSSRYLVKRTGEKVFLECVQDMDHENMFWYRQDPGLGLRLIYFSYDVKMKEKGDIPEGYSVSREKKERFSLILESASTNQTSMYLCASSFMTSGSLSYNEQFFGPGTRLTVL.

The rearrangement links TRBV7-2 to TRBJ1-1, with 10 bases identical to TRBD1. Germline V gene sequence: CDR1 SGHTA, CDR2 FQGNSA. This CDR3 spans 15 amino acids. J gave up 6 bases and V 4 bases, and 8 bases lay outside the gene matches. The CDR3 spells CASSSATGGLAEAFF. The DNA of the CDR3 is TGTGCCAGCAGCTCAGCGACAGGGGGCTTGGCTGAAGCTTTCTTT.

This clone appeared once. The CDR3 nucleotides are TGTGCCAGCAGCGTAGCTGGAGGGGACAGGGGGGGAGGCTACACCTTC. Amino acids: CASSVAGGDRGGGYTF. V gene TRBV9 combines with J gene TRBJ1-2, with 11 nucleotides matching TRBD1. This CDR3 is 16 amino acids long. Looked up from germline, CDR1 is SGDLS and CDR2 is YYNGEE. V lost 0 bases, J lost 8 bases, and 9 bases stayed unmatched. The full variable domain, completed using reference TRBV9 and TRBJ1-2, is DSGVTQTPKHLITATGQRVTLRCSPRSGDLSVYWYQQSLDQGLQFLIQYYNGEERAKGNILERFSAQQFPDLHSELNLSSLELGDSALYFCASSVAGGDRGGGYTFGSGTRLTVV.

This sequence joins TRBV6-6 and TRBJ1-1, with D possibly matching TRBD1 (5 bases). V shed 6 bases and J shed 0 bases, with 14 bases lying between them. The CDR3 sequence is 15 residues long. Germline-derived CDR1 and CDR2 are MNHNY and SVGAGI (reference sequence). CDR3 sequence reads: CASRRLGTLNTEAFF. CDR3 coding DNA: TGTGCCAGCAGGCGGCTGGGGACGTTGAACACTGAAGCTTTCTTT.

The chain recombines TRBV30 with TRBJ1-1, with D possibly matching TRBD1 (5 bases). V was trimmed by 0 bases and J by 6 bases, leaving 11 bases between them. Germline values: CDR1 GTSNPN, CDR2 SVGIG (reference sequence). This CDR3 contains 13 residues. The CDR3 reads CAWSVGVGPEAFF. CDR3 sequence (DNA): TGTGCCTGGAGTGTGGGGGTCGGCCCTGAAGCTTTCTTT.

This clone was counted a few times. The genes are TRBV19 and TRBJ2-7; 7 positions agree with TRBD1. CDR1 is LNHDA and CDR2 is SQIVND in the germline V gene (reference sequence). The CDR3 has 15 amino acids. J was trimmed by 2 bases and V by 1 base; bases with no gene match: 5. The CDR3 DNA reads TGTGCCAGTAGTATAGCAACAGGGGCACCCTACGAGCAGTACTTC. The encoded protein is CASSIATGAPYEQYF.